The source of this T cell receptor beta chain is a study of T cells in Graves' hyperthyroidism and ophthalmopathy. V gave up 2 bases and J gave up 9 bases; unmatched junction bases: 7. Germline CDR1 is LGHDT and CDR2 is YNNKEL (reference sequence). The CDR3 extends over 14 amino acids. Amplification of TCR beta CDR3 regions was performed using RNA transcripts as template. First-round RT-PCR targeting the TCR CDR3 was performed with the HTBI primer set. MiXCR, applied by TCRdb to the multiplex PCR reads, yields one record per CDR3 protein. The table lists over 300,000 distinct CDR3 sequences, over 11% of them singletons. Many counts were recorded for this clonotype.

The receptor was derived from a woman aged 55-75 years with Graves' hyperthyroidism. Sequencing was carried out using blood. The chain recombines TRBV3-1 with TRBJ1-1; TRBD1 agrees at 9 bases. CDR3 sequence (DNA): TGTGCCAGCAGCCAAATTCGACAGGGGGGGAAAGCTTTCTTT. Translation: CASSQIRQGGKAFF.